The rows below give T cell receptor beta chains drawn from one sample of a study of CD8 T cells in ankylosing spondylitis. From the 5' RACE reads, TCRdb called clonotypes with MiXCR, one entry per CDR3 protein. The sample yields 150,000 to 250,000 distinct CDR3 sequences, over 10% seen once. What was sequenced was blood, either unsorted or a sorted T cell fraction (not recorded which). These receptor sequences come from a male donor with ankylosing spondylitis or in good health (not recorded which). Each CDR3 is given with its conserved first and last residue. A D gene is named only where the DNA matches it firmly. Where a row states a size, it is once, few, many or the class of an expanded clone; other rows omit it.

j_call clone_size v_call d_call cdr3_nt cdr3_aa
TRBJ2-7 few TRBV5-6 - TGTGCCAGCAGCTTTTATCAGTCCTACGAGCAGTACTTC CASSFYQSYEQYF
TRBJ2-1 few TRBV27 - TGTGCCAGCAGTTTTTACCCCGGGACACCAGAGCAGTTCTTC CASSFYPGTPEQFF
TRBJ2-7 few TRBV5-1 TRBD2 TGCGCCAGCAGCGCGGAGGCCGGGACTAGCGGGTACGAGCAGTACTTC CASSAEAGTSGYEQYF
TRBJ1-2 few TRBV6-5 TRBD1 TGTGCCAGCAGTTACCCGGACAGGGAGGGTTGGTATGGCTACACCTTC CASSYPDREGWYGYTF
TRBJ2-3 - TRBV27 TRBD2 TGTGCCAGCAGTCCCCTCCCGACTAGCGGGGTAACAGATACGCAGTATTTT CASSPLPTSGVTDTQYF
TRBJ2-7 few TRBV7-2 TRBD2 TGTGCCAGCAGCTTAAATTCGGGAGGTTACGAGCAGTACTTC CASSLNSGGYEQYF
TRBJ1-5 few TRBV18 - TGTGCCAGCTCACCGGACCCCAATCAGCCCCAGCATTTT CASSPDPNQPQHF
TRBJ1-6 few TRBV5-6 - TGTGCCAGCAGCTCCTCACACAGGAATCTAGTAGATTCACCCCTCCACTTT CASSSSHRNLVDSPLHF
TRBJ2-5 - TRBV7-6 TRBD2 TGTGCCAGCAGCTCCGTGGCGGGAGTTGAGACCCAGTACTTC CASSSVAGVETQYF
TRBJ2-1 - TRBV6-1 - TGTGCCAGCAGCACCGACGGCGGTTACAATGAGCAGTTCTTC CASSTDGGYNEQFF
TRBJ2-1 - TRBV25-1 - TGTGTCAGCAGAGTGGGGTACAATGAGCAGTTCTTC CVSRVGYNEQFF
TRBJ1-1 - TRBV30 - TGTGCCTGGAGTGGGTTTGGACTTGAAGCTTTCTTT CAWSGFGLEAFF
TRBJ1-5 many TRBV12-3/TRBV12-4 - TGTGCCAGCAGCTGGACAGACTCCGAGCATCAGCCCCAGCATTTT CASSWTDSEHQPQHF
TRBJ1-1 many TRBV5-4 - TGTGCCAGCTCCGATTACACTGAAGCTTTCTTT CASSDYTEAFF
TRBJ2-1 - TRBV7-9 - TGTGCCAGCAGGGGGACTCGAGACTCCTACAATGAGCAGTTCTTC CASRGTRDSYNEQFF
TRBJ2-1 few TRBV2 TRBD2 TGTGCCAGCAGTGAAGCCTCGTCTAGCGGGTTCTCCTACAATGAGCAGTTCTTC CASSEASSSGFSYNEQFF
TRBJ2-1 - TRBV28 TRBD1 TGTGCCAGCAGTTCCCCGGGACAGGTATACAATGAGCAGTTCTTC CASSSPGQVYNEQFF
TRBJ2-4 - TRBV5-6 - TGTGCCAGCAGCTTGGACCGCATTGTTCAGTACTTC CASSLDRIVQYF